The sequence of this T cell receptor (beta chain) was determined in a study of T cells in Graves' hyperthyroidism and ophthalmopathy (dated by TCRdb to the late 2010s). Regarding the study in general: Peripheral blood samples were taken at the time of initial diagnosis, prior to any treatment. The study also compared thyroid tissue and blood T-cell repertoires from over 5 Graves' hyperthyroidism patients. Whether ophthalmopathy could be predicted prospectively was tested in an independent validation cohort made up of about 20 hyperthyroidism patients plus 17 patients who later progressed to ophthalmopathy. The paper describes TCR Vbeta CDR3 sequencing of around 130 peripheral blood samples, made up of 43 ophthalmopathy patients, around 78 hyperthyroidism patients and around 17 progressor patients. To identify TCR V-J signatures that set the groups apart, the researchers used a discovery cohort of about a hundred patients, made up of 40 to 45 with Graves' ophthalmopathy and 57 with stable Graves' hyperthyroidism. For training and testing, the roughly 97 patients in the discovery cohort were randomly divided in a 7:3 ratio. Following sampling, methimazole starting at 30 mg daily was given to hyperthyroidism patients, and high-dose intravenous methylprednisolone was given to ophthalmopathy patients.

About this clonotype: This clone's antigen is unknown. Within one base of it there is no much larger clone, and no base qualities were kept.

On the study overall, not on this receptor specifically: In validation, the model predicted progression to ophthalmopathy a median of roughly 6.5 months before onset, with approximately 71% sensitivity and nearly 75% specificity. A model built on a 13 V-J signature distinguished ophthalmopathy from stable hyperthyroidism, reaching roughly 88% sensitivity and approximately 83% specificity in cross-validation and 80%/75% in testing. Sample size was not statistically predetermined, and investigators were not blinded to group allocation. Most expanded thyroid clonotypes (frequency above 0.001) were also detected in blood, suggesting blood repertoires may reflect thyroid immune responses.

The germline V gene specifies MNHEY as CDR1 and SVGEGT as CDR2. Taken from cysteine to phenylalanine, the CDR3 has 13 residues. This entry keeps only the CDR3 DNA: 39 bases, framed from base 1. Trimming at the junction amounts to 6 bases on V and 1 base on J, and the germline ends lie 9 bases apart. Stable Graves' hyperthyroidism was defined as no progression to ophthalmopathy during 18 months of follow-up. Hyperthyroidism patients were newly diagnosed, with disease duration under 2 months, and aged 18 to 65 years. Exclusion was applied to patients with uncontrolled infections, other autoimmune diseases, pregnancy or lactation. Clinical symptoms, serum thyroxine and TRAb, thyroid ultrasound, and orbital computed tomography formed the basis for the diagnoses. PBMCs were separated from roughly 10 ml of fresh peripheral blood using Ficoll-Paque density gradient centrifugation. Trizol reagent was used to extract total RNA, and RNA quality was then checked on an Agilent 2100 Bioanalyzer.

TCR beta CDR3 regions were amplified from RNA transcripts. The first round of RT-PCR for the TCR CDR3 was performed with the HTBI primer set and the Qiagen OneStep RT-PCR kit. Libraries were constructed in a second round of multiplex PCR, after which size selection and purification were performed. Paired-end sequencing of the libraries was performed with 100 bp reads on an Illumina HiSeq2000. As for the original processing: SOAPnuke was used to process the raw data, removing reads that contained adapters or uncalled bases, had a mean Phred below 15, or lacked an exact match to the constant primer or identifier. High-quality paired reads were merged with COPE v1.2.5, and unique nucleotide sequences were defined as clonotypes. Clonotypes were aligned to IMGT TRBV, TRBD and TRBJ reference segments using MiTCR v1.1. Analysis was restricted to V-J combinations with a frequency above 0.0001, which covered about 99% of repertoires. The TCS score was defined as F50 (clonal expansion) divided by E x V (chaos), with BLOSUM62-based TCRdist calculated between CDR3 peptides within each V-J. Welch's t-statistics and random forest reduced several hundred V-J features to roughly 13, which were used in a naive Bayes classifier (R e1071). Using fastp at Q25 and MiXCR, TCRdb reprocessed the public reads and kept productive beta chains. Identical CDR3 proteins give one entry, which carries the most common genes and DNA. These V and J calls are TCRdb output, not the study's own analysis. The sample data list about 420,000 distinct CDR3 sequences, and roughly 13% of these were observed just once. Clones ranked in the top ten supply around 5.3% of the sample.

The TCR originated in a woman aged 18-30 years with Graves' hyperthyroidism. This sequence uses TRBV6-2 or TRBV6-3 and TRBJ1-1; the D gene is possibly TRBD1, with 6 bases matching. Sequencing was performed on blood. The DNA sequence follows: TGTGCCAGCAGGCACAGGGAGAACACTGAAGCTTTCTTT. Translation gives CASRHRENTEAFF.